This entry lists 30 T cell receptor beta chains sequenced from one sample in a study of blood T cell repertoires in COVID-19. Data came from immunoSEQ multiplex PCR; TCRdb stores just in-frame clones and leaves some out. The table lists roughly 190,000 clones, approximately 85% of them singletons, with about 10% in the top ten. Sequenced: PBMCs or T cells enriched from blood (not recorded which). These TCRs come from a man between 35 and 55 years old who had recovered from COVID-19.

The chain has TRBV5-1 and TRBJ1-2, with 7 bases that match TRBD1. Germline CDR1 and CDR2: SGHRS and YFSETQ. V gave up 1 base and J gave up 6 bases; unmatched junction bases: 9. This CDR3 contains 15 residues. The CDR3 sequence: CASSLQTGDSNGYTF. The CDR3 coding sequence is TGCGCCAGCAGCTTGCAAACAGGGGATAGTAATGGCTACACCTTC.

This chain joins TRBV28 and TRBJ2-5; D uncertain. Per germline, CDR1 MDHEN and CDR2 SYDVKM. With 2 bases removed from V and 2 bases from J, the gap between germline ends came to 3 bases. The CDR3 covers 12 residues. CDR3 bases: TGTGCCAGCAGTTTAATACAAGAGACCCAGTACTTC. Its protein is CASSLIQETQYF.

V and J are TRBV30 and TRBJ1-2; 9 bases are shared with TRBD1. Germline V gene lookup returns CDR1 GTSNPN and CDR2 SVGIG (reference sequence). This CDR3 is 13 amino acids long. J was trimmed by 7 bases and V by 1 base; bases with no gene match: 4. CDR3 sequence (DNA): TGTGCCTGGAGTGGACAGGGGGTTTCTGGCTACACCTTC. Encoded protein: CAWSGQGVSGYTF.

A few counts support this clone. The gene calls are TRBV27 and TRBJ1-4; perhaps TRBD1 as D (5 bases). This CDR3 spans 17 amino acids. CDR1 is MNHEY, CDR2 SMNVEV, per germline (reference sequence). Trimming shortened V by 5 bases and J by 0 bases, and 16 bases separated the two germline ends. The DNA for the CDR3 is TGTGCCAGCAGTCCCCGACAGCTGCGTGCAACTAATGAAAAACTGTTTTTT. Translated, it gives CASSPRQLRATNEKLFF.

The gene calls are TRBV11-2 and TRBJ2-3; 13 bases align to TRBD2. J was trimmed by 4 bases and V by 4 bases; bases with no gene match: 5. CDR3 length equals 16 residues. The germline CDR1 and CDR2 sequences are SGHAT and FQNNGV. CDR3 sequence: CASSSRTSGSPDTQYF. DNA of the CDR3: TGTGCCAGCAGCTCTCGGACTAGCGGGAGTCCAGATACGCAGTATTTT.

This clone was detected only a few times. The V and J genes are TRBV6-2 or TRBV6-3 and TRBJ2-7; tentatively, D is TRBD1 (5 bases). The V end lost 2 bases, the J end lost 0 bases, and 5 bases lay between the germline ends. This CDR3 has 13 amino acids. CDR1 and CDR2 from the germline V gene are MNHEY and SVGEGT. Written as DNA, the CDR3 is TGTGCCAGCAGTTACGACAGCTCCTACGAGCAGTACTTC. Protein: CASSYDSSYEQYF.

This rearrangement joins TRBV19 to TRBJ2-1; 7 nucleotides line up with TRBD2. The V and J ends lost 3 bases and 4 bases, in that order; junction bases with no gene match: 3. Germline CDR1 LNHDA, CDR2 SQIVND (reference sequence). The CDR3 contains 14 residues. Here the CDR3 DNA reads TGTGCCAGTAGTATGGGGGAGGGTTACAATGAGCAGTTCTTC. Protein product: CASSMGEGYNEQFF.

This clone was observed a single time. The chain recombines TRBV4-3 with TRBJ1-2; the D is unclear. CDR3 length: 15 amino acids. Deletions cut 0 bases from V and 8 bases from J, with 16 bases between. From germline, CDR1 is LGHNA and CDR2 YSLEER. CDR3 loop: CASSQDFNGVTGYTF. CDR3 DNA sequence: TGCGCCAGCAGCCAAGATTTCAACGGGGTGACGGGCTACACCTTC.

The chain carries TRBV14 and TRBJ1-2; D is unresolved. Germline CDR1 SGHDN, CDR2 FVKESK. Trimming left V 5 bases short and J 8 bases short, with 21 bases between. The CDR3 is 15 amino acids. The CDR3: CASSTRGGPAAGYTF. In nucleotides, the CDR3 is TGTGCCAGCAGCACCCGGGGAGGCCCTGCCGCGGGCTACACCTTC.

The J gene is TRBJ1-5, the V gene TRBV4-2; D call uncertain. Trimming pared 3 bases from V and 0 bases from J, leaving 3 bases between. Germline-derived CDR1 and CDR2 are LGHNA and YNFKEQ. The CDR3 has 13 residues. The CDR3 nucleotides read TGTGCCAGCAGCCATAATAGCAATCAGCCCCAGCATTTT. Translating gives CASSHNSNQPQHF.

The gene calls are TRBV10-2 and TRBJ2-1, with 10 positions matching TRBD2. With 10 bases clipped from V and 5 bases from J, the junction kept 5 bases outside the gene matches. The CDR3 contains 13 residues. Germline V gene sequence: CDR1 WSHSY, CDR2 SAAADI. The DNA of the CDR3 is TGCGCCATTGGGACTAGCGCAAACAATGAGCAGTTCTTC. Translated: CAIGTSANNEQFF.

The gene calls are TRBV30 and TRBJ2-2; D is unclear. Looked up from germline, CDR1 is GTSNPN and CDR2 is SVGIG (reference sequence). The CDR3 spans 12 residues. V lost 0 bases and J 8 bases, leaving 7 bases between the germline ends. The chain's CDR3 is CAWSVLMGELFF. CDR3 nucleotides: TGTGCCTGGAGTGTACTAATGGGGGAGCTGTTTTTT.

V and J are TRBV6-5 and TRBJ2-1, with 9 bases matching TRBD2. CDR1 is MNHEY, CDR2 SVGAGI, per germline. Unmatched junction bases numbered 13, after V lost 8 bases and J lost 8 bases. This CDR3 is 15 amino acids long. The CDR3 coding sequence is TGTGCCAGCTGCTTAGGAGCTAGCGGGAACGATGAGCAGTTCTTC. Translation gives CASCLGASGNDEQFF.

This sequence joins TRBV27 and TRBJ1-1; a possible D gene is TRBD1 (5 bases). Germline CDR1 and CDR2: MNHEY and SMNVEV (reference sequence). Trimming stripped 9 bases from V and 10 bases from J, with 15 bases between. The CDR3 has 11 amino acids. CDR3 nucleotide sequence: TGTGCCAGTTGGGGGGGACGGCGAGCTTTCTTT. This encodes CASWGGRRAFF.

This clone appeared once. The chain is built from TRBV3-1 (or the pseudogene TRBV3-2) and TRBJ1-1, with D possibly being TRBD1 (5 bases). The CDR3 spans 17 residues. The V gene lost 0 bases and the J gene lost 0 bases, with 14 bases spanning the gap. In germline, CDR1 is LGHDT, CDR2 YNNKEL (reference sequence). The CDR3 bases are TGTGCCAGCAGCCAAGATGGGGGGGTAGATATGAACACTGAAGCTTTCTTT. Amino acid sequence: CASSQDGGVDMNTEAFF.

As concerns this clone: A junction boundary mismatches the germline segment, possibly from a read error. The chain has TRBV18 and TRBJ2-3, with D maybe TRBD1 (5 bases). The CDR3 is 14 amino acids. The germline V gene has CDR1 KGHSH and CDR2 LQKENI. The CDR3: CASSPTWGTDTQYF. The DNA for the CDR3 is TGTGCCAGCTCACCTACCTGGGGCACGGATACGCAGTATTTT. The complete variable domain, with remaining parts taken from reference TRBV18 and TRBJ2-3, reads NAGVMQNPRHLVRRRGQEARLRCSPMKGHSHVYWYRQLPEEGLKFMVYLQKENIIDESGMPKERFSAEFPKEGPSILRIQQVVRGDSAAYFCASSPTWGTDTQYFGPGTRLTVL.

V gene TRBV15 combines with J gene TRBJ1-1; D gene unclear. The length of the CDR3 is 12 residues. The germline gives CDR1 LNHNV, CDR2 YYDKDF (reference sequence). Trimming removed 5 bases at V and 2 bases at J, with 6 bases between. The DNA of the CDR3 is TGTGCCACCAGCTATCCCAACACTGAAGCTTTCTTT. This sequence encodes CATSYPNTEAFF.

The chain uses TRBV28 and TRBJ1-4, with no clear D. V dropped 3 bases and J dropped 2 bases, with 4 bases sitting between them. Per the germline V gene, CDR1 is MDHEN and CDR2 is SYDVKM. There are 13 residues in the CDR3. The CDR3 here is CASSFFTNEKLFF. Here the CDR3 DNA reads TGTGCCAGCAGTTTCTTTACTAATGAAAAACTGTTTTTT.

The J gene is TRBJ2-5, the V gene TRBV19; 9 positions agree with TRBD1. Trimming removed 4 bases from V and 3 bases from J; junction bases left unmatched: 6. This CDR3 contains 15 residues. Germline V CDR1 and CDR2: LNHDA, SQIVND (reference sequence). The CDR3, as DNA: TGTGCCAGTAGTAGGGACAGGGTCGGAGAAGAGACCCAGTACTTC. It specifies CASSRDRVGEETQYF.

This sequence joins TRBV9 and TRBJ1-4, with D possibly TRBD1 on 6 matching bases. The germline V gene encodes CDR1 SGDLS and CDR2 YYNGEE. Trimming took off 4 bases at V and 7 bases at J, with 17 bases between the two ends. The CDR3 extends over 15 amino acids. The DNA for the CDR3 is TGTGCCAGCAGCCGTTCGTCGGGGGGCTCTGAAAAACTGTTTTTT. Its translation: CASSRSSGGSEKLFF.

This clone came up a few times. This rearrangement joins TRBV5-1 to TRBJ2-1, with 9 bases lining up with TRBD2. The CDR3 has 15 residues. Germline V gives CDR1 SGHRS, CDR2 YFSETQ. Trimming cost V 0 bases and J 6 bases; bases outside gene matches: 4. Here the CDR3 reads CASSLVLAGTNEQFF. The CDR3 DNA is TGCGCCAGCAGCTTGGTCCTAGCGGGAACCAATGAGCAGTTCTTC.

J is TRBJ2-1 and V is TRBV7-8, with TRBD2 matching over 7 bases. Germline V gene data show CDR1 as SGHVS and CDR2 as FQNEAQ. The length of the CDR3 is 16 residues. Trimming removed 5 bases from V and 7 bases from J; junction bases left unmatched: 14. The chain's CDR3 is CASSDRSGHIGNEQFF. As DNA, the CDR3 is TGTGCCAGCAGCGACCGTAGCGGGCACATTGGGAATGAGCAGTTCTTC.

The chain joins TRBV28 to TRBJ2-3; 10 positions agree with TRBD2. This CDR3 region has 16 residues. J lost 4 bases, V lost 6 bases, and 10 bases had no gene match. Per the germline V gene, CDR1 is MDHEN and CDR2 is SYDVKM. In DNA form, the CDR3 reads TGTGCCAGCAGCTCAAGCGGGAGGGGGGTTCCAGATACGCAGTATTTT. Protein sequence: CASSSSGRGVPDTQYF.

The rearrangement links TRBV28 to TRBJ1-1; the D gene is possibly TRBD1 (6 bases). Between the trimmed V and J ends, which lost 1 base and 1 base, there was a span of 10 bases. Germline V gives CDR1 MDHEN, CDR2 SYDVKM. This CDR3 region has 15 residues. In nucleotides, the CDR3 is TGTGCCAGCAGTTTATTGGACAGCGGGAACACTGAAGCTTTCTTT. This codes for CASSLLDSGNTEAFF. Using reference TRBV28 and TRBJ1-1 for the parts outside the CDR3, the full variable domain is DVKVTQSSRYLVKRTGEKVFLECVQDMDHENMFWYRQDPGLGLRLIYFSYDVKMKEKGDIPEGYSVSREKKERFSLILESASTNQTSMYLCASSLLDSGNTEAFFGQGTRLTVV.

This clone was seen more than once but under ten times. The V call is TRBV14, the J call TRBJ1-1; 7 nucleotides line up with TRBD1. V lost 4 bases and J lost 7; bases outside the gene matches: 6. This CDR3 is built from 13 residues. The germline CDR1 and CDR2 sequences are SGHDN and FVKESK. CDR3 loop: CASSPSSGGEAFF. The CDR3 nucleotides are TGTGCCAGCAGCCCCTCGTCAGGGGGTGAAGCTTTCTTT.

V usage is TRBV7-2 and J usage is TRBJ2-5, with TRBD1 matching over 7 bases. V shed 4 bases and J 4 bases; nucleotides not matched to a gene: 9. Germline values: CDR1 SGHTA, CDR2 FQGNSA. The CDR3 sequence is 15 residues long. CDR3 DNA: TGTGCCAGCAGCTACGACAGGGATCCACTAGAGACCCAGTACTTC. It is translated as CASSYDRDPLETQYF.

J is TRBJ2-2 and V is TRBV5-4; TRBD2 matches at 8 bases. CDR1 and CDR2 (germline): SGHNT, YYREEE (reference sequence). Germline trimming cut 2 bases from V and 4 bases from J; bases unmatched to any gene: 4. The CDR3 consists of 15 residues. CDR3 amino acids: CASSFSGRVTGELFF. CDR3 sequence (DNA): TGTGCCAGCAGCTTCAGCGGGAGAGTCACCGGGGAGCTGTTTTTT.

The rearrangement uses TRBV2 and TRBJ2-2, with D maybe TRBD2 (5 bases). Trimming removed 4 bases at V and 7 bases at J, with 13 bases between. From germline, CDR1 is SNHLY and CDR2 FYNNEI. The CDR3 length is 14 residues. CDR3 protein: CASSAGSASGELFF. CDR3 coding DNA: TGTGCCAGCAGTGCTGGTAGCGCGAGCGGGGAGCTGTTTTTT.

The chain uses TRBV12-3 or TRBV12-4 and TRBJ2-1, with a possible D match to TRBD2 (6 bases). The V end lost 5 bases, the J end lost 2 bases, and 7 bases lay between the germline ends. CDR3 length: 13 amino acids. CDR3 bases: TGTGCCAGCAGTAGACTAGCCTACAATGAGCAGTTCTTC. Protein: CASSRLAYNEQFF.

This chain joins TRBV6-5 and TRBJ1-6; TRBD1 agrees at 8 bases. The ends lost 6 bases at V and 8 bases at J; junction bases unmatched: 6. This CDR3 has 14 residues. Per the germline V gene, CDR1 is MNHEY and CDR2 is SVGAGI. CDR3 in DNA: TGTGCCAGCAGCCCCGGGACAGGTGATTCACCCCTCCACTTT. Encoded protein: CASSPGTGDSPLHF.